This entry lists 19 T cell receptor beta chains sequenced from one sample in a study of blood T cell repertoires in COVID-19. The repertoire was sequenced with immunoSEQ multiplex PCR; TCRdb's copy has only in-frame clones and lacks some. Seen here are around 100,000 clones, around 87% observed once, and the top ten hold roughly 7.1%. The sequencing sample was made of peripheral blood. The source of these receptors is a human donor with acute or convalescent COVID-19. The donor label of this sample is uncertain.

This CDR3 reads CASSQDTSRGYTF. In DNA form, the CDR3 reads TGCGCCAGCAGCCAAGATACGTCGAGGGGCTACACCTTC. The chain recombines TRBV4-3 with TRBJ1-2; unclear D gene. The germline V gene encodes CDR1 LGHNA and CDR2 YSLEER. The CDR3 is made up of 13 amino acids. V dropped 0 bases and J dropped 8 bases, with 10 bases sitting between them.

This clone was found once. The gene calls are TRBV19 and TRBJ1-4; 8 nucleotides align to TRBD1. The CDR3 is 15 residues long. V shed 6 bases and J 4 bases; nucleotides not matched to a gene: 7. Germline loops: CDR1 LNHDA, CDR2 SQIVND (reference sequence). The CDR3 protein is CASRPGGADNEKLFF. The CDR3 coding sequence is TGTGCCAGTAGGCCAGGGGGCGCGGATAATGAAAAACTGTTTTTT.

The CDR3 DNA sequence: TGTGCCAGCAGCTTAGCCCCACCACGGGGAAACAATGAGCAGTTCTTC. Translated, it gives CASSLAPPRGNNEQFF. The chain carries TRBV7-2 and TRBJ2-1, with D tentatively TRBD2 (5 bases). The CDR3 spans 16 residues. Deletions cut 0 bases from V and 5 bases from J, with 14 bases between. Germline CDR1 and CDR2: SGHTA and FQGNSA.

The CDR3 loop reads CASSVSGDRNSPLHF. For the CDR3, the DNA is TGTGCCAGCAGTGTTTCAGGCGACCGAAATTCACCCCTCCACTTT. The chain is built from TRBV2 and TRBJ1-6; unclear D gene. The CDR3 extends over 15 amino acids. Germline CDR1 and CDR2: SNHLY and FYNNEI. V was clipped by 4 bases and J by 7 bases, with 14 bases between them.

CDR3 sequence: CASSPTTVSRGYEQYF. The CDR3, as DNA: TGTGCCAGCAGCCCCACGACAGTTTCGAGAGGCTACGAGCAGTACTTC. The rearrangement joins TRBV7-3 to TRBJ2-7; perhaps TRBD1 as D (5 bases). CDR1 is SGHTA and CDR2 is FQGTGA in the germline V gene. V lost 5 bases and J 3 bases, leaving 20 bases between the germline ends. The CDR3 has 16 amino acids.

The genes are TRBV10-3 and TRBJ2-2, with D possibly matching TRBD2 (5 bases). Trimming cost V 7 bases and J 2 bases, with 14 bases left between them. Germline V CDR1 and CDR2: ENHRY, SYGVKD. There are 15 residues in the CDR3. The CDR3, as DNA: TGTGCCATCACCCGTCGTGAGGGTAACACCGGGGAGCTGTTTTTT. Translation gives CAITRREGNTGELFF.

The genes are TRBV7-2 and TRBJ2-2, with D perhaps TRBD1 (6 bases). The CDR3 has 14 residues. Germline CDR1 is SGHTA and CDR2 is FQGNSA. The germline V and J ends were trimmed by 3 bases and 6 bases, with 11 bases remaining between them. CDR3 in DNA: TGTGCCAGCAGCTTCCTACAGGGTTCCGGGGAGCTGTTTTTT. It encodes CASSFLQGSGELFF. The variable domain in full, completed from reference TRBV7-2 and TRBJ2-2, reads GAGVSQSPSNKVTEKGKDVELRCDPISGHTALYWYRQSLGQGLEFLIYFQGNSAPDKSGLPSDRFSAERTGGSVSTLTIQRTQQEDSAVYLCASSFLQGSGELFFGEGSRLTVL.

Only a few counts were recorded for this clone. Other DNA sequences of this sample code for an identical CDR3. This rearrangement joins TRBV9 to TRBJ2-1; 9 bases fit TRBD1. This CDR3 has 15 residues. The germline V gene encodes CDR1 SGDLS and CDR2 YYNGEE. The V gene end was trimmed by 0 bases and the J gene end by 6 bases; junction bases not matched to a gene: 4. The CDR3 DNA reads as TGTGCCAGCAGCGTAGGGGGACAGGGAGGCAATGAGCAGTTCTTC. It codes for CASSVGGQGGNEQFF.

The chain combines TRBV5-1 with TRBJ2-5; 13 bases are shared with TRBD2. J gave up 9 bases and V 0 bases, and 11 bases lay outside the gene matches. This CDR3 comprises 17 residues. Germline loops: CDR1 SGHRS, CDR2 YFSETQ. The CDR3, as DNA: TGCGCCAGCAGCTTGGGACTAGCGGGGGGCCCACAAGGGGCCCAGTACTTC. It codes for CASSLGLAGGPQGAQYF.

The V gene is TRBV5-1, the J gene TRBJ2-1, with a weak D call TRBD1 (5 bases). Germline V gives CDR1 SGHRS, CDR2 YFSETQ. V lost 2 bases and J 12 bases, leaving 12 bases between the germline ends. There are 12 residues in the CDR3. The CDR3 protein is CASSFQTEVQFF. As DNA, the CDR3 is TGCGCCAGCAGCTTCCAGACAGAGGTGCAGTTCTTC. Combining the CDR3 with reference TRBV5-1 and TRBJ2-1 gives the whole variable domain KAGVTQTPRYLIKTRGQQVTLSCSPISGHRSVSWYQQTPGQGLQFLFEYFSETQRNKGNFPGRFSGRQFSNSRSEMNVSTLELGDSALYLCASSFQTEVQFFGPGTRLTVL.

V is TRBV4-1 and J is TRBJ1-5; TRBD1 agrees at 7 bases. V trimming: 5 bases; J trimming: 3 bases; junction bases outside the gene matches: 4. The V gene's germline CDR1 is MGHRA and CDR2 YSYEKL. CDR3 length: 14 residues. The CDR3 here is CASSGTEFNQPQHF. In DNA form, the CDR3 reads TGCGCCAGCAGCGGGACAGAATTCAATCAGCCCCAGCATTTT.

CDR3 DNA: TGTGCCAGCAGCTTAGGACTAGCGGGGGGTGAGCAGTTCTTC. Translating gives CASSLGLAGGEQFF. The genes are TRBV7-3 and TRBJ2-1; 14 bases align to TRBD2. The CDR3 covers 14 residues. J lost 9 bases, V lost 2 bases, and 0 bases had no gene match. Germline-derived CDR1 and CDR2 are SGHTA and FQGTGA.

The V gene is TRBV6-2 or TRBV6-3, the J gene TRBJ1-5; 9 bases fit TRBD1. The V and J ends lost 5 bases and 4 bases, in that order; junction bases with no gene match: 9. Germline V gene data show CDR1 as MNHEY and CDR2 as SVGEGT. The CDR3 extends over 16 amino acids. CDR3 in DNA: TGTGCCAGCAGTCCACCGGGACAGGGAGGGAATCAGCCCCAGCATTTT. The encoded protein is CASSPPGQGGNQPQHF.

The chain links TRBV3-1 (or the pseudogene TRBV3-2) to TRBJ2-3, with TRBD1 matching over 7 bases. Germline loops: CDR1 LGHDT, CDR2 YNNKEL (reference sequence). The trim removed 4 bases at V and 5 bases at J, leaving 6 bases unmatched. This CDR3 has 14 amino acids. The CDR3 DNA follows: TGTGCCAGCAGCCGGACAGGAAGCTTAGATACGCAGTATTTT. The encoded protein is CASSRTGSLDTQYF.

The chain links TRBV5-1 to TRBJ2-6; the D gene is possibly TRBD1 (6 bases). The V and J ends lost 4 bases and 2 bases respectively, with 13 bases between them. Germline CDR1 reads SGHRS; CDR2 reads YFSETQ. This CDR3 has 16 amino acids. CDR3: CASSIQGTPGANVLTF. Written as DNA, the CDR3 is TGCGCCAGCAGCATACAGGGCACGCCTGGGGCCAACGTCCTGACTTTC.

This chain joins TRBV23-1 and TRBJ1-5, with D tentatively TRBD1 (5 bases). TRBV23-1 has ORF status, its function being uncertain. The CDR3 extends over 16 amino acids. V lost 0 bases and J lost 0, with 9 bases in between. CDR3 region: CASSQSEGDSNQPQHF. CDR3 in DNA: TGCGCCAGCAGTCAATCGGAAGGGGATAGCAATCAGCCCCAGCATTTT.

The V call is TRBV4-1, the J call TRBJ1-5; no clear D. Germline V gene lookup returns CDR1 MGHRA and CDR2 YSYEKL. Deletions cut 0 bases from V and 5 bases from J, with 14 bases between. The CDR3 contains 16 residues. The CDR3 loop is CASSQESRRADQPQHF. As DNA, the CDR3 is TGCGCCAGCAGCCAAGAAAGCAGGAGGGCGGATCAGCCCCAGCATTTT.

CDR3 sequence reads: CASSLGGNTEAFF. In nucleotides, the CDR3 is TGTGCCAGCAGCCTCGGGGGGAACACTGAAGCTTTCTTT. The chain uses TRBV11-1 and TRBJ1-1; perhaps TRBD1 as D (5 bases). The CDR3 is 13 residues long. CDR1 and CDR2 from the germline V gene are SGHAT and FQDESV (reference sequence). Trimming took 5 bases from V and 1 from J, leaving 8 bases between them. The variable domain in full, completed from reference TRBV11-1 and TRBJ1-1, reads EAEVAQSPRYKITEKSQAVAFWCDPISGHATLYWYRQILGQGPELLVQFQDESVVDDSQLPKDRFSAERLKGVDSTLKIQPAELGDSAMYLCASSLGGNTEAFFGQGTRLTVV.

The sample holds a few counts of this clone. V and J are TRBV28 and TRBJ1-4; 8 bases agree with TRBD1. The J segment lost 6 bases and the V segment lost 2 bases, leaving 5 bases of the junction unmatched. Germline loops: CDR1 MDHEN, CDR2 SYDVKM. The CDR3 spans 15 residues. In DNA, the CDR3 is TGTGCCAGCAGTTTAGCCAGGGGGCTAGATGAAAAACTGTTTTTT. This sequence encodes CASSLARGLDEKLFF.